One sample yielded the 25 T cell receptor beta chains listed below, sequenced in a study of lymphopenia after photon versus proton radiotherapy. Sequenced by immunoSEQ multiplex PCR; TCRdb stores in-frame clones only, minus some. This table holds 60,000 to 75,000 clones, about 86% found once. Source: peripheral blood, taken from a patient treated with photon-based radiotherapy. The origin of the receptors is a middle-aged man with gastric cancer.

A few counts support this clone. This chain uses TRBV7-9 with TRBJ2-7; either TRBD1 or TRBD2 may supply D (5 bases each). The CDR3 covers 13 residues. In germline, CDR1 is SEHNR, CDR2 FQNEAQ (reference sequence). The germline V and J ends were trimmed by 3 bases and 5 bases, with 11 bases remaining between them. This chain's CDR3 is CASSFQGVHEQYF. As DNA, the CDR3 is TGTGCCAGCAGCTTCCAGGGAGTCCACGAGCAGTACTTC.

CDR3 nucleotides: TGTGCCAGCAGCTTGAGGGCAGGGGGCTACACCTTC. Translation: CASSLRAGGYTF. This chain links TRBV5-6 with TRBJ1-2; D possibly corresponds to TRBD1 (5 bases). Germline V gene sequence: CDR1 SGHDT, CDR2 YYEEEE. Trimming stripped 1 base from V and 8 bases from J, with 9 bases between. CDR3 length: 12 residues.

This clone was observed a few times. The CDR3, as DNA: TGTGCCTGGAGTGTCTTCGGGGCAGCAAACTATGGCTACACCTTC. Protein sequence: CAWSVFGAANYGYTF. The chain joins TRBV30 to TRBJ1-2; a possible D gene is TRBD1 (5 bases). Trimming removed 0 bases at V and 2 bases at J, with 13 bases between. CDR3 size: 15 residues. Germline-derived CDR1 and CDR2 are GTSNPN and SVGIG (reference sequence). Full variable domain (rest looked up from reference TRBV30 and TRBJ1-2): SQTIHQWPATLVQPVGSPLSLECTVEGTSNPNLYWYRQAAGRGLQLLFYSVGIGQISSEVPQNLSASRPQDRQFILSSKKLLLSDSGFYLCAWSVFGAANYGYTFGSGTRLTVV.

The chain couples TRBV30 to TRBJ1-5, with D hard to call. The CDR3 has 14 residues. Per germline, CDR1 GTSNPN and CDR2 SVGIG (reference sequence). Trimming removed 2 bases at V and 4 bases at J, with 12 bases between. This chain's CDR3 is CAWSPGVVNQPQHF. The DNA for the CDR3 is TGTGCCTGGAGTCCTGGAGTCGTGAATCAGCCCCAGCATTTT.

The DNA of the CDR3 is TGTGCCAGCGGGGTTTACGAGCAGTACTTC. The encoded protein is CASGVYEQYF. This chain joins TRBV6-1 and TRBJ2-7; D gene uncertain. The CDR3 is 10 amino acids. Germline assignment: CDR1 MNHNS and CDR2 SASEGT. The V end lost 8 bases, the J end lost 4 bases, and 6 bases lay between the germline ends.

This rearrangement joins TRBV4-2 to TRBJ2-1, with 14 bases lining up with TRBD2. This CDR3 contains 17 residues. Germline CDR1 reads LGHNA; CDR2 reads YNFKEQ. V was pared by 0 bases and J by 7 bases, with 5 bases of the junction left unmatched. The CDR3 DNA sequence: TGTGCCAGCAGCCAAGATCCCCGACTAGCGGGGGGGAATGAGCAGTTCTTC. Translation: CASSQDPRLAGGNEQFF.

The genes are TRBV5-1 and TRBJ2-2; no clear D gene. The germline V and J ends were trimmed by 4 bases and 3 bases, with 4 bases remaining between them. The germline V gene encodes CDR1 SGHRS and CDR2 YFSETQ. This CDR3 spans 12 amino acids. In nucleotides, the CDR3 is TGCGCCAGCAGCCAGGACACCGGGGAGCTGTTTTTT. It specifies CASSQDTGELFF. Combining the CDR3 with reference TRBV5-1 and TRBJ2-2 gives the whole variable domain KAGVTQTPRYLIKTRGQQVTLSCSPISGHRSVSWYQQTPGQGLQFLFEYFSETQRNKGNFPGRFSGRQFSNSRSEMNVSTLELGDSALYLCASSQDTGELFFGEGSRLTVL.

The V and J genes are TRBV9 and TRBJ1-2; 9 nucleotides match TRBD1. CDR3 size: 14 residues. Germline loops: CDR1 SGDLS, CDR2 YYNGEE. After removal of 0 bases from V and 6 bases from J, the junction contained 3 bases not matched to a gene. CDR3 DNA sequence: TGTGCCAGCAGCGTAGTGGACAGGGGTGATGGCTACACCTTC. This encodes CASSVVDRGDGYTF.

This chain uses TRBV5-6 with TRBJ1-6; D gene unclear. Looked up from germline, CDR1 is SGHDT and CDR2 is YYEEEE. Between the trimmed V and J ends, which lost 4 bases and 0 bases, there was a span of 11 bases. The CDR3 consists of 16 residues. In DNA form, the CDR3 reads TGTGCCAGCAGCCCTCGGAGTAACTCCTATAATTCACCCCTCCACTTT. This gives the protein CASSPRSNSYNSPLHF.

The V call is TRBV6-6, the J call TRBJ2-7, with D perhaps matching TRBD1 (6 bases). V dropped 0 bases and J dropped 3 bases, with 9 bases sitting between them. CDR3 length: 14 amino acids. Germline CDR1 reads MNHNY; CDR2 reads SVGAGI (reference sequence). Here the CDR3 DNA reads TGTGCCAGCAGTTACTCTCAGGGACACTACGAGCAGTACTTC. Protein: CASSYSQGHYEQYF.

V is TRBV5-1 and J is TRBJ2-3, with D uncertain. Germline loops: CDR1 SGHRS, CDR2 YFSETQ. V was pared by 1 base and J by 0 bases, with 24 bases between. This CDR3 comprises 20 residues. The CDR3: CASSLLPRFDAIPSTDTQYF. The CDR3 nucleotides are TGCGCCAGCAGCTTGTTACCCCGATTCGACGCCATCCCTAGCACAGATACGCAGTATTTT.

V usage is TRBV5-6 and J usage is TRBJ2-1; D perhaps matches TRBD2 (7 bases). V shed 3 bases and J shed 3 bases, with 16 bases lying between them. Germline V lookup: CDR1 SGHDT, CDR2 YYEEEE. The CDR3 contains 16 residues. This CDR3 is CASSSNGGPVYNEQFF. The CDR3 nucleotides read TGTGCCAGCAGCTCCAACGGGGGGCCCGTCTACAATGAGCAGTTCTTC.

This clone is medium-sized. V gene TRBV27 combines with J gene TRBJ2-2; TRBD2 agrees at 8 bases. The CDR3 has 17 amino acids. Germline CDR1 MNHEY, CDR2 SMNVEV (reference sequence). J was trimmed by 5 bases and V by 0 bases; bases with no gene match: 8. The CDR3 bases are TGTGCCAGCAGTTTATCGCCCTCGGGGGGGGCGACCGGGGAGCTGTTTTTT. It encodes CASSLSPSGGATGELFF.

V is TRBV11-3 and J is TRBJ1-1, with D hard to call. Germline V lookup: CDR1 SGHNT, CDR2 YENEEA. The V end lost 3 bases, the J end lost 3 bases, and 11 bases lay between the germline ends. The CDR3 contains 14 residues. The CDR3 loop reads CASSLRPTDTEAFF. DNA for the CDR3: TGTGCCAGCAGCTTGCGTCCTACAGACACTGAAGCTTTCTTT. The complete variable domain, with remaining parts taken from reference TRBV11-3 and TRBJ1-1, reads EAGVVQSPRYKIIEKKQPVAFWCNPISGHNTLYWYLQNLGQGPELLIRYENEEAVDDSQLPKDRFSAERLKGVDSTLKIQPAELGDSAVYLCASSLRPTDTEAFFGQGTRLTVV.

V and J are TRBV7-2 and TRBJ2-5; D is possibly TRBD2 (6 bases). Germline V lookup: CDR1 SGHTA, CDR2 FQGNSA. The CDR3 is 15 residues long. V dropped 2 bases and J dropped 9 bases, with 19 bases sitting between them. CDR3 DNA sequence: TGTGCCAGCAGCTTAAGAACCTGGGACTCGGGGGCCCAGTACTTC. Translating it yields CASSLRTWDSGAQYF.

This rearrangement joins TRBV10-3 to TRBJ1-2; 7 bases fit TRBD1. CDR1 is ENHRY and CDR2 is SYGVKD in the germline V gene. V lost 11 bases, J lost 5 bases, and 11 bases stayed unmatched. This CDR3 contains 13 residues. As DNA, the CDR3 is TGTGCCTCCAAGTCGGACAGGCTTTATGGCTACACCTTC. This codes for CASKSDRLYGYTF.

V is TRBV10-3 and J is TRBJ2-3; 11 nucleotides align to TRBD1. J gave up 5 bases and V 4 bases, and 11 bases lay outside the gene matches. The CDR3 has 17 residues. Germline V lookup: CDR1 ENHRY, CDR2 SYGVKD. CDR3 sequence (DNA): TGTGCCATCAGTGGGACGGAAGGACAGGGGGCAGTAGATACGCAGTATTTT. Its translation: CAISGTEGQGAVDTQYF.

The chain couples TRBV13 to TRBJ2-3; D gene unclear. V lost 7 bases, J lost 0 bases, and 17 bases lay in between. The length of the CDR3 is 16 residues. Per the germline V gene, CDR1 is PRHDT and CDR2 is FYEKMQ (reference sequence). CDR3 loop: CASTVSWGLSTDTQYF. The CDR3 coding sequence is TGTGCCAGCACCGTTTCCTGGGGTTTGAGCACAGATACGCAGTATTTT.

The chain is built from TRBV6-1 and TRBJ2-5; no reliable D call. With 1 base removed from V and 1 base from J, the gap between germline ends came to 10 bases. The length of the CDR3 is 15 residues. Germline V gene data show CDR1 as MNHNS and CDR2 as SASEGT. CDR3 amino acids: CASSEVRASQETQYF. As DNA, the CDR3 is TGTGCCAGCAGTGAAGTTCGAGCAAGCCAAGAGACCCAGTACTTC.

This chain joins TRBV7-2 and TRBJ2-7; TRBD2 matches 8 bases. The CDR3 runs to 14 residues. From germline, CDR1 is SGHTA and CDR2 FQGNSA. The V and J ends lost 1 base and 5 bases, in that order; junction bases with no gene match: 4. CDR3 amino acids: CASSLGSGGDEQYF. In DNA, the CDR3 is TGTGCCAGCAGCTTAGGGAGCGGGGGCGACGAGCAGTACTTC.

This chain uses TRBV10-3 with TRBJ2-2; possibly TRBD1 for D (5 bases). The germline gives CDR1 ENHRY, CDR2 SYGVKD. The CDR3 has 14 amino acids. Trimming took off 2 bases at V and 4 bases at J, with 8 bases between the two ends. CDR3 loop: CAISEKGFTGELFF. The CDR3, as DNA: TGTGCCATCAGTGAGAAGGGGTTCACCGGGGAGCTGTTTTTT.

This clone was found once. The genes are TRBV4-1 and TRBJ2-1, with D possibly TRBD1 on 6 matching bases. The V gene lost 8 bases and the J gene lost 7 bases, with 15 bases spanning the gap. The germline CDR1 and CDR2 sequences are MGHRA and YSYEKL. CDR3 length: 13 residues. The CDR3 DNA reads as TGCGCCAGCGGGGGCACTCTTGGGAATGAGCAGTTCTTC. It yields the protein CASGGTLGNEQFF.

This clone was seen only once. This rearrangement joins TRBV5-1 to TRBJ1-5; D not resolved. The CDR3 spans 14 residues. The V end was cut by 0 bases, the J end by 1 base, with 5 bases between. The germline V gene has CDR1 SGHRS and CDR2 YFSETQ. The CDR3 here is CASSLGESNQPQHF. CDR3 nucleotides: TGCGCCAGCAGCTTGGGGGAAAGCAATCAGCCCCAGCATTTT.

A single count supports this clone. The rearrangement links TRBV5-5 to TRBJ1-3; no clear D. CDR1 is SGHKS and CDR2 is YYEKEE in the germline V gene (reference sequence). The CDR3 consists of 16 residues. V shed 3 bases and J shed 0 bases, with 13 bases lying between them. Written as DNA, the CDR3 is TGTGCCAGCAGCTCTCCTTACCCACGCTCTGGAAACACCATATATTTT. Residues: CASSSPYPRSGNTIYF.

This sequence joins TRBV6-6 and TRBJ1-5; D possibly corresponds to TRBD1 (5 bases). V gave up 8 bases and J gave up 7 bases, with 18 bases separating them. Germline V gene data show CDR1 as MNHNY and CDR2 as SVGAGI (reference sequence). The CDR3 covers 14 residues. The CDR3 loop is CASLGGSLGQPQHF. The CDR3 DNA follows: TGTGCCAGCCTGGGGGGATCCCTCGGACAGCCCCAGCATTTT.